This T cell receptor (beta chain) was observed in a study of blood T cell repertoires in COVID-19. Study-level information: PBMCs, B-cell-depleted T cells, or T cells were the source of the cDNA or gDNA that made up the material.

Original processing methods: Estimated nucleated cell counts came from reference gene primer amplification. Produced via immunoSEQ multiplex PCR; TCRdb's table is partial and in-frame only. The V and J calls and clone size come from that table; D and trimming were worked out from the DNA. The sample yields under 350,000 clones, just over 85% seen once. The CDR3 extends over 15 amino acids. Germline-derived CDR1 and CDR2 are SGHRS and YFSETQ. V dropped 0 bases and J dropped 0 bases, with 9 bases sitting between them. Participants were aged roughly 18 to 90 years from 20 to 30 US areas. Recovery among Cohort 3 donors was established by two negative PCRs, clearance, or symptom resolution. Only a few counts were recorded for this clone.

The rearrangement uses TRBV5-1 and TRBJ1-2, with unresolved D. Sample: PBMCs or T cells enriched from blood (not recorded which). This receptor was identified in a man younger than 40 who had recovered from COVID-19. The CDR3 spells CASSLDGLANYGYTF. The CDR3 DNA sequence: TGCGCCAGCAGCTTGGATGGGCTGGCTAACTATGGCTACACCTTC.